The rows below give T cell receptor beta chains drawn from one sample of a study of T cell changes during pregnancy in multiple sclerosis. Data came from immunoSEQ multiplex PCR; TCRdb stores just in-frame clones and leaves some out. The table shows around 60,000 clones, with just under 95% occurring only once. The sample in question was peripheral blood, obtained in the second trimester of pregnancy. Receptors were obtained from a female donor with multiple sclerosis, enrolled in a pregnancy study. CDR3s include the opening cysteine and the closing phenylalanine or tryptophan. The D gene is left open where the match is weak. Not every row has a clone size; where given, it reads once, few, many or a size class.

>-|TRBV9|TRBD2|TRBJ2-5
CARLAGGPYQETQYF
TGTGCCAGGCTAGCGGGAGGACCGTACCAAGAGACCCAGTACTTC
>-|TRBV7-2|-|TRBJ1-2
CASSRNRYGYTF
TGTGCCAGCAGCCGAAACCGGTATGGCTACACCTTC
>-|TRBV7-9|-|TRBJ2-2
CASSLKRVDTGELFF
TGTGCCAGCAGCTTAAAGCGGGTCGACACCGGGGAGCTGTTTTTT
>few|TRBV30|TRBD2|TRBJ2-7
CAWGVTSGTEQYF
TGTGCCTGGGGGGTGACTAGCGGTACCGAGCAGTACTTC
>-|TRBV4-1|TRBD1|TRBJ1-5
CASSYIGTGGSQPQHF
TGCGCCAGCAGCTACATCGGGACAGGGGGGAGTCAGCCCCAGCATTTT
>-|TRBV7-4|-|TRBJ2-1
CASSTPSAPEEQFF
TGTGCCAGCAGCACTCCGAGCGCCCCGGAGGAGCAGTTCTTC
>-|TRBV30|-|TRBJ2-1
CAWRGVRGAYNEQFF
TGTGCCTGGAGGGGCGTCAGGGGGGCCTACAATGAGCAGTTCTTC
>-|TRBV10-2|-|TRBJ2-4
CASSDFERILAKNIQYF
TGCGCCAGCAGTGATTTTGAGCGGATACTAGCCAAAAACATTCAGTACTTC
>-|TRBV30|-|TRBJ1-1
CAWSYSMTEAFF
TGTGCCTGGAGTTACAGCATGACCGAAGCTTTCTTT
>-|TRBV5-1|-|TRBJ2-7
CASSPSAGPGSYEQYF
TGCGCCAGCAGCCCATCGGCGGGTCCTGGCTCCTACGAGCAGTACTTC
>-|TRBV2|-|TRBJ2-2
CASRVDRAGAGELFF
TGTGCCAGCAGGGTGGACAGGGCGGGGGCCGGGGAGCTGTTTTTT
>-|TRBV5-1|TRBD1|TRBJ2-1
CASSPGTGGRYNEQFF
TGCGCCAGCAGCCCGGGGACAGGGGGTAGGTACAATGAGCAGTTCTTC
>-|TRBV21-1|-|TRBJ2-7
CASSKGVTGPYEQYF
TGTGCCAGCAGCAAAGGTGTGACAGGGCCCTACGAGCAGTACTTC
>-|TRBV2|TRBD1|TRBJ1-1
CASTILGQGVMNTEAFF
TGTGCCAGCACTATACTGGGACAGGGGGTTATGAACACTGAAGCTTTCTTT
>-|TRBV6-5|-|TRBJ1-2
CASSYLSGGAYGYTF
TGTGCCAGCAGTTACTTATCAGGAGGAGCATATGGCTACACCTTC
>few|TRBV10-3|-|TRBJ1-4
CAISGGLLAFEKLFF
TGTGCCATCAGTGGGGGCCTCTTGGCCTTTGAAAAACTGTTTTTT
>-|TRBV5-5|-|TRBJ2-1
CASSFSGQVYNEQFF
TGTGCCAGCAGCTTTAGCGGACAGGTCTACAATGAGCAGTTCTTC
>-|TRBV7-6|TRBD2|TRBJ2-7
CASSLGLAGGTYEQYF
TGTGCCAGCAGCTTAGGGTTAGCGGGAGGGACCTACGAGCAGTACTTC
>-|TRBV21-1|-|TRBJ2-7
CASSKLGRGPYEQYF
TGTGCCAGCAGCAAACTCGGGAGGGGTCCCTACGAGCAGTACTTC
>once|TRBV4-2|-|TRBJ2-1
CASSQELAFHNEQFF
TGTGCCAGCAGCCAAGAGTTAGCATTCCACAATGAGCAGTTCTTC
>once|TRBV29-1|-|TRBJ2-1
CSVGRDWDYNEQFF
TGCAGCGTGGGCAGGGATTGGGACTACAATGAGCAGTTCTTC
>-|TRBV19|TRBD2|TRBJ2-5
CASSGWASGLQETQYF
TGTGCCAGTAGTGGCTGGGCTAGCGGATTGCAAGAGACCCAGTACTTC
>once|TRBV5-1|-|TRBJ2-1
CASSLDTSYNEQFF
TGCGCCAGCAGCCTTGACACATCCTACAATGAGCAGTTCTTC
>-|TRBV5-4|TRBD2|TRBJ2-2
CASSLVAGVRMAGELFF
TGTGCCAGCAGCTTGGTAGCGGGAGTTAGGATGGCCGGGGAGCTGTTTTTT
>-|TRBV11-2|TRBD1|TRBJ1-5
CASSVGSGGQPQHF
TGTGCCAGCAGCGTCGGTTCAGGGGGCCAGCCCCAGCATTTT
>once|TRBV5-4|-|TRBJ2-3
CASSFRTLGETDTQYF
TGTGCCAGCAGCTTCCGTACCCTAGGGGAAACAGATACGCAGTATTTT
>once|TRBV30|-|TRBJ2-2
CAWTPAGAGELFF
TGTGCCTGGACACCGGCGGGCGCCGGGGAGCTGTTTTTT
>-|TRBV2|-|TRBJ2-3
CASSGYYLPTDTQYF
TGTGCCAGCAGTGGGTACTATCTTCCCACAGATACGCAGTATTTT
>-|TRBV11-2|-|TRBJ1-2
CASSPPWAGYTF
TGTGCCAGCAGCCCTCCGTGGGCTGGCTACACCTTC
>-|TRBV4-3|TRBD2|TRBJ2-3
CASSQVWVAGEGSTDTQYF
TGCGCCAGCAGCCAAGTATGGGTAGCGGGGGAGGGAAGCACAGATACGCAGTATTTT
>-|TRBV18|TRBD1|TRBJ1-4
CASSPPDRAKLFF
TGTGCCAGCTCACCACCCGACAGGGCCAAACTGTTTTTT
>-|TRBV7-7|TRBD1|TRBJ2-5
CASSLAPGQQETQYF
TGTGCTAGCAGCTTAGCCCCGGGACAGCAAGAGACCCAGTACTTC
>-|TRBV5-1|-|TRBJ2-1
CASARGAEPSSYNEQFF
TGCGCCAGCGCGCGTGGGGCGGAGCCTAGCTCCTACAATGAGCAGTTCTTC
>-|TRBV5-1|TRBD1|TRBJ2-6
CASSLTGPSGANVLTF
TGCGCCAGCAGTTTGACAGGGCCCTCTGGGGCCAACGTCCTGACTTTC
>-|TRBV6-1|-|TRBJ2-5
CAATEETQYF
TGTGCCGCAACCGAGGAGACCCAGTACTTC
>-|TRBV11-2|TRBD2|TRBJ2-7
CASSLGAGASYEQYF
TGTGCCAGCAGCTTAGGTGCGGGAGCCTCCTACGAGCAGTACTTC
>-|TRBV29-1|TRBD1|TRBJ1-2
CSVGQGQGYGYTF
TGCAGCGTGGGACAGGGACAAGGCTATGGCTACACCTTC
>-|TRBV28|TRBD2|TRBJ2-7
CASSRGLAGGLEQYF
TGTGCCAGCAGTCGTGGACTAGCGGGAGGGCTCGAGCAGTACTTC
>-|TRBV29-1|-|TRBJ1-1
CSVQRNTEAFF
TGCAGCGTACAGAGGAACACTGAAGCTTTCTTT
>-|TRBV2|TRBD1|TRBJ1-5
CASSGETGDQPQHF
TGTGCCAGCAGTGGTGAGACAGGGGATCAGCCCCAGCATTTT
>once|TRBV18|-|TRBJ1-3
CASSPDSSGNTIYF
TGTGCCAGCTCGCCGGACAGCTCTGGAAACACCATATATTTT
>few|TRBV6-5|-|TRBJ2-7
CASTTRFWSFYEQYF
TGTGCCAGCACCACAAGATTCTGGAGTTTCTACGAGCAGTACTTC
>-|TRBV28|TRBD1|TRBJ1-5
CASSSGGAGQPQHF
TGTGCCAGCAGCTCAGGGGGCGCAGGCCAGCCCCAGCATTTT
>-|TRBV27|TRBD2|TRBJ2-7
CASSLLPGGGSYEQYF
TGTGCCAGCAGTCTCCTCCCTGGCGGGGGCTCCTACGAGCAGTACTTC
>-|TRBV18|TRBD2|TRBJ2-2
CASSLAGTLVGELFF
TGTGCCAGCTCTCTAGCGGGAACGTTAGTCGGGGAGCTGTTTTTT
>once|TRBV5-1|TRBD1|TRBJ1-2
CASSPGTGRGYGYTF
TGCGCCAGCAGCCCCGGGACAGGCCGAGGCTATGGCTACACCTTC
>-|TRBV4-1|-|TRBJ2-1
CASSQVPGFHEQFF
TGCGCCAGCAGCCAAGTCCCAGGTTTTCATGAGCAGTTCTTC
>-|TRBV7-9|-|TRBJ1-1
CASSFGIRNTEAFF
TGTGCCAGCAGCTTCGGGATCAGGAACACTGAAGCTTTCTTT
>-|TRBV29-1|TRBD1|TRBJ1-1
CSVAGTEDTEAFF
TGCAGCGTTGCGGGGACAGAAGACACTGAAGCTTTCTTT
>-|TRBV30|-|TRBJ2-7
CAWSVQVVGYEQYF
TGTGCCTGGAGTGTACAGGTCGTGGGCTACGAGCAGTACTTC
>-|TRBV28|-|TRBJ2-3
CASSLEVVATDTQYF
TGTGCCAGCAGTTTAGAGGTGGTAGCAACAGATACGCAGTATTTT
>-|TRBV6-6|-|TRBJ1-4
CASSYSPAGTNEKLFF
TGTGCCAGCAGTTACTCGCCGGCAGGAACTAATGAAAAACTGTTTTTT
>-|TRBV5-4|-|TRBJ1-1
CASSREGLVDTEAFF
TGTGCCAGCAGCCGGGAGGGTTTAGTCGACACTGAAGCTTTCTTT
>-|TRBV4-1|-|TRBJ2-3
CASSQRGPLPGRDTQYF
TGCGCCAGCAGCCAACGTGGCCCTCTGCCGGGTAGAGATACGCAGTATTTT
>-|TRBV5-4|TRBD1|TRBJ1-1
CASSSQTRQGNTEAFF
TGTGCCAGCAGCTCCCAGACAAGACAGGGAAACACTGAAGCTTTCTTT
>-|TRBV7-3|TRBD2|TRBJ2-5
CASSLFGTSGSRGETQYF
TGTGCCAGCAGCTTATTTGGGACTAGCGGGAGCCGTGGAGAGACCCAGTACTTC
>-|TRBV7-2|-|TRBJ1-5
CASSYRGNQPQHF
TGTGCCAGCAGCTACAGGGGCAATCAGCCCCAGCATTTT
>-|TRBV7-9|-|TRBJ2-3
CASSLSYTDTQYF
TGTGCCAGCAGCTTATCCTATACAGATACGCAGTATTTT
>-|TRBV6-4|TRBD2|TRBJ2-1
CASSDSGTSGYNEQFF
TGTGCCAGCAGTGACTCCGGGACTAGCGGTTACAATGAGCAGTTCTTC
>-|TRBV30|-|TRBJ1-2
CAWSFSRGAGYTF
TGTGCCTGGAGTTTCTCAAGGGGCGCTGGCTACACCTTC